These T cell receptor beta chains were read from a single sample in a study of blood T cell repertoires in COVID-19. The repertoire was sequenced with immunoSEQ multiplex PCR; TCRdb's copy has only in-frame clones and lacks some. The sample carries some 200,000 clones, roughly 90% recorded once. Specimen: PBMCs or T cells enriched from blood (not recorded which). The source is a woman younger than 45 who had recovered from COVID-19. The CDR3 runs from the conserved cysteine through the conserved F or W. Fields, in order: J gene, V gene, CDR3 protein.

j_gene: TRBJ1-1; v_gene: TRBV5-5; CDR3aa: CASIFRWAGGGVNTEAFF
j_gene: TRBJ1-4; v_gene: TRBV5-6; CDR3aa: CASSSTGLNEKLFF
j_gene: TRBJ2-5; v_gene: TRBV6-5; CDR3aa: CASSPLRLGAETQYF
j_gene: TRBJ2-3; v_gene: TRBV24-1; CDR3aa: CATSDWPGDTQYF
j_gene: TRBJ1-1; v_gene: TRBV30; CDR3aa: CAWTRGGTEAFF
j_gene: TRBJ2-5; v_gene: TRBV6-6; CDR3aa: CASSLLEGETQYF
j_gene: TRBJ2-1; v_gene: TRBV29-1; CDR3aa: CSVGGREQEQFF
j_gene: TRBJ2-7; v_gene: TRBV7-9; CDR3aa: CASSLVGREQYF
j_gene: TRBJ1-2; v_gene: TRBV6-6; CDR3aa: CASSYSGHLKNYGYTF
j_gene: TRBJ2-2; v_gene: TRBV9; CDR3aa: CASSGQVNTGELFF
j_gene: TRBJ1-6; v_gene: TRBV6-6; CDR3aa: CASSSAGTGGGSYNSPLHF
j_gene: TRBJ2-2; v_gene: TRBV3-1/TRBV3-2; CDR3aa: CASSRGGNTGELFF
j_gene: TRBJ2-3; v_gene: TRBV6-4; CDR3aa: CASSAGTGFTDTQYF
j_gene: TRBJ1-2; v_gene: TRBV9; CDR3aa: CASSATGNIYGYTF
j_gene: TRBJ1-1; v_gene: TRBV10-3; CDR3aa: CATNHGQDTEAFF
j_gene: TRBJ1-1; v_gene: TRBV18; CDR3aa: CASSPSSGTGSTEAFF
j_gene: TRBJ2-3; v_gene: TRBV18; CDR3aa: CASSLGTSGAGTDTQYF
j_gene: TRBJ2-5; v_gene: TRBV12-3/TRBV12-4; CDR3aa: CASSSRVQETQYF
j_gene: TRBJ1-1; v_gene: TRBV24-1; CDR3aa: CATSDHKLGTDHGAFF
j_gene: TRBJ2-7; v_gene: TRBV18; CDR3aa: CASATPSAGYEQYF
j_gene: TRBJ2-1; v_gene: TRBV9; CDR3aa: CASSVGGSSLYNEQFF
j_gene: TRBJ2-2; v_gene: TRBV4-1; CDR3aa: CASSQDPTGELFF
j_gene: TRBJ2-2; v_gene: TRBV4-1; CDR3aa: CASSQVTGGNTGELFF
j_gene: TRBJ2-5; v_gene: TRBV5-3; CDR3aa: CARLVDVQRVETQYF
j_gene: TRBJ1-1; v_gene: TRBV3-1/TRBV3-2; CDR3aa: CASSQGSSTKAFF
j_gene: TRBJ1-4; v_gene: TRBV7-9; CDR3aa: CASSLVIATNEKLFF
j_gene: TRBJ1-5; v_gene: TRBV5-1; CDR3aa: CASSLAGYSNQPQHF
j_gene: TRBJ2-1; v_gene: TRBV18; CDR3aa: CASSPEYNEQFF
j_gene: TRBJ2-1; v_gene: TRBV7-3; CDR3aa: CASSSQPAGLDYNEQFF
j_gene: TRBJ1-5; v_gene: TRBV19; CDR3aa: CASSIGRDRDEQPQHF
j_gene: TRBJ1-4; v_gene: TRBV5-6; CDR3aa: CASSWGGTEKLFF
j_gene: TRBJ2-5; v_gene: TRBV13; CDR3aa: CASSYRETGRETQYF
j_gene: TRBJ2-7; v_gene: TRBV10-3; CDR3aa: CAISARPGQTYEQYF
j_gene: TRBJ1-6; v_gene: TRBV19; CDR3aa: CASSMGQYNSPLHF
j_gene: TRBJ2-7; v_gene: TRBV6-5; CDR3aa: CASAIAGAPGEQYF
j_gene: TRBJ2-1; v_gene: TRBV19; CDR3aa: CASSIRGSGRDEQFF
j_gene: TRBJ2-7; v_gene: TRBV11-1; CDR3aa: CASSFSRLDIEQYF
j_gene: TRBJ1-1; v_gene: TRBV4-2; CDR3aa: CASSQQDRGEAFF
j_gene: TRBJ2-2; v_gene: TRBV11-2; CDR3aa: CASSLGQGGADTGELFF
j_gene: TRBJ2-5; v_gene: TRBV29-1; CDR3aa: CSVEDQGETQYF
j_gene: TRBJ1-1; v_gene: TRBV6-2/TRBV6-3; CDR3aa: CASSIDRGDTEAFF
j_gene: TRBJ1-2; v_gene: TRBV11-3; CDR3aa: CASSPITGTGLGYTF
j_gene: TRBJ1-2; v_gene: TRBV12-3/TRBV12-4; CDR3aa: CASLAGQNYGYTF
j_gene: TRBJ1-4; v_gene: TRBV2; CDR3aa: CASSGGPTTNEKLFF
j_gene: TRBJ1-6; v_gene: TRBV6-5; CDR3aa: CASSYGDRASSSPLHF
j_gene: TRBJ1-6; v_gene: TRBV7-8; CDR3aa: CASSLDRANSPLHF
j_gene: TRBJ1-5; v_gene: TRBV19; CDR3aa: CASSIDPMDRVNQPQHF
j_gene: TRBJ1-5; v_gene: TRBV15; CDR3aa: CATSRDHGNQPQHF
j_gene: TRBJ1-1; v_gene: TRBV4-2; CDR3aa: CASSRRQDMNTEAFF
j_gene: TRBJ1-1; v_gene: TRBV5-5; CDR3aa: CASNPSGLGTEAFF
j_gene: TRBJ2-1; v_gene: TRBV3-1/TRBV3-2; CDR3aa: CTSSQDSFGGREQFF